Listed below are T cell receptor beta chains from one sample, sequenced in a study of T-cell memory formation after mild COVID-19. TCRdb analysed the 5' RACE reads with MiXCR anew, one entry per CDR3 protein. Of about 290,000 distinct CDR3 sequences detected, less than 20% appear once; the ten largest clones hold more than 20%. Sequencing was done on a sample of PBMCs or a T cell subset sorted from them (not recorded which). Receptors were obtained from a man aged 18-30 years who had mild COVID-19 (a few samples of this study predate the infection). Cell type and time point are not known. Each CDR3 is given with its conserved first and last residue. D genes are given only for firm matches. Clone size is not always given. Where it is, it says once, few, many or a class for expanded clones.

clone_size	j_call	d_call	v_call	cdr3_aa	cdr3_nt
few	TRBJ2-4	TRBD2	TRBV5-1	CASSFGLAVGIQYF	TGCGCCAGCAGCTTCGGACTAGCAGTTGGCATTCAGTACTTC
few	TRBJ2-3	NA	TRBV5-5	CASSLSRVQGADTQYF	TGTGCCAGCAGCTTGTCCCGGGTTCAAGGGGCAGATACGCAGTATTTT
few	TRBJ2-6	TRBD1	TRBV5-6	CASSFGRDRPLSGANVLTF	TGTGCCAGCAGCTTCGGCCGGGACAGGCCCCTCTCTGGGGCCAACGTCCTGACTTTC
NA	TRBJ2-1	NA	TRBV7-2	CASSFPPNEQFF	TGTGCCAGCAGCTTTCCGCCGAATGAGCAGTTCTTC
NA	TRBJ1-2	NA	TRBV7-3	CASSLGQSSGYTF	TGTGCCAGCAGCTTAGGTCAGTCTTCTGGCTACACCTTC
many	TRBJ2-1	TRBD1	TRBV5-1	CASSSTGVEGNEQFF	TGCGCCAGCAGCTCGACAGGGGTTGAGGGCAATGAGCAGTTCTTC
few	TRBJ2-1	TRBD1	TRBV24-1	CATSGQGARGLDEQFF	TGTGCCACCAGTGGCCAGGGGGCGAGGGGCCTCGATGAGCAGTTCTTC
few	TRBJ2-5	TRBD1	TRBV5-1	CASSIGQEEGETQYF	TGCGCCAGCAGCATTGGACAGGAAGAAGGAGAGACCCAGTACTTC
NA	TRBJ1-2	NA	TRBV20-1	CSALLPVNYGYTF	TGCAGTGCCCTATTGCCAGTTAACTATGGCTACACCTTC
NA	TRBJ2-6	NA	TRBV5-6	CASRIRPSSGANVLTF	TGTGCCAGCAGGATACGGCCCAGCTCTGGGGCCAACGTCCTGACTTTC
many	TRBJ1-1	TRBD1	TRBV11-2	CASSSPRQGQTEAFF	TGTGCCAGCAGCTCCCCTCGACAGGGGCAGACTGAAGCTTTCTTT